This TCR beta chain was sequenced during a study of T and B cells in COVID-19 patients (dated by TCRdb to about 2020). For context, the study as a whole: Using TRB and IGH repertoire sequencing of peripheral blood, the study characterized adaptive immunity in COVID-19 patients who had active infection or had recovered. A couple of patients were in both the active and recovered cohorts because samples existed from active disease and from after recovery. A recovered cohort was made up of 19 patients contributing around 20 samples, mostly after mild to moderate COVID-19 managed as outpatients. Of the 20 to 25 patients in the active-infection cohort, 12 were critically ill and needed mechanical ventilation or ECMO. Median age was about 31 years in the recovered cohort versus around 62 years in the active-infection cohort. Over 8 million TCR sequences were analysed in a TCR and BCR sequence repository that covered some 34 patients and approximately 70 time points. Comorbidities linked to unfavorable COVID-19 outcome were present in 18 of 20 patients in the active-infection cohort. For the repertoire analyses, the comparison was an age-matched reference group of roughly 40 healthy donors who were negative for COVID-19 antibodies. Up to about 9 follow-up blood samples were collected per patient, with some samples spanning different disease stages in the same individual.

This clonotype turned up a few times. It has no known antigen specificity. Nothing much larger sits one base from this clone, and base qualities are not available. Sequencing used an Illumina MiSeq. Multiplex PCR with BIOMED2 TRB-A/B primer pools was used to amplify TRB rearrangements. Illumina-compatible adapters and 7-nucleotide sample barcodes were attached to the amplicons through two consecutive PCRs. All library PCRs used Phusion HS II polymerase. Amplicons were gel-purified with the NucleoSpin Gel and PCR Clean-up kit, quantified on Qubit, and pooled at approximately 4 nM. The quality of the amplicon pool was checked on an Agilent 2100 Bioanalyzer prior to Illumina next-generation sequencing. Under the source paper's analysis protocol: TRB rearrangements were annotated with MiXCR 3.0.8 using the default MiXCR reference library. Non-productive reads and sequences with fewer than 2 reads were excluded, and each unique CDR3 nucleotide sequence counted as one clone. Clonality, diversity, richness and V-J gene usage were calculated in R 3.5.1. GLIPH2 was used for TCR clustering by CDR3 similarity, and generation probabilities were calculated by OLGA. GLIPH2 clusters were kept only if they contained at least four unique TCR clonotypes found in at least three individuals. TCRdb trimmed the raw reads at Q25, called clones with MiXCR and kept productive beta chains. For every CDR3 protein sequence, its rows merge into one entry that carries the most common genes and DNA. The V and J calls shown here were made by TCRdb, not taken from the authors' results. The sample table holds 15,000 to 20,000 distinct CDR3 sequences, of which 35% to 45% were seen once. About 15% of the sample belongs to the ten largest clones.

The trim is 2 bases for V and 7 bases for J, with a gap of 5 bases between the germline ends. The germline V gene encodes CDR1 WNHNN and CDR2 SYGVQD (reference sequence). The CDR3 has 12 amino acids, counting the end cysteine and phenylalanine. Solely the CDR3 DNA is kept, with 36 bases framed from the first base. The paper's findings and limits, for the study overall: Few blood samples were available from mildly ill patients while symptoms were present, and early samples from severe cases were likewise scarce. In active COVID-19, TRB repertoires were highly clonal, while at recovery, diversity and richness increased above the levels seen in healthy donors. The size of the cohort was considered insufficient for assessing HLA contributions to COVID-19 susceptibility or severity. A total of about 2,000 TCR clusters were exclusive to the recovered cohort, and about 31 of those clusters were low-pGen clusters. Specific T cell subsets (CD4+/Treg/CD8+) and sorted SARS-CoV-2-responsive or tetramer+ T cells had not yet been sequenced, and the corresponding sequencing experiments were ongoing. It was stated that prospective validation of the reported TCR clusters was required before the clusters could be put to clinical use. Strongly skewed TRBV/TRBJ gene usage was reported in patients with COVID-19.

TRB repertoires were amplified from about 260-540 ng of genomic DNA extracted from blood. Specimen: blood. The chain uses TRBV10-1 and TRBJ2-2, with no confidently assigned D gene. This clonotype was sampled from a human donor with active COVID-19. The sequenced DNA is TGCGCCAGCAGTGAGAGTAGCGGGGAGCTGTTTTTT. It encodes CASSESSGELFF.